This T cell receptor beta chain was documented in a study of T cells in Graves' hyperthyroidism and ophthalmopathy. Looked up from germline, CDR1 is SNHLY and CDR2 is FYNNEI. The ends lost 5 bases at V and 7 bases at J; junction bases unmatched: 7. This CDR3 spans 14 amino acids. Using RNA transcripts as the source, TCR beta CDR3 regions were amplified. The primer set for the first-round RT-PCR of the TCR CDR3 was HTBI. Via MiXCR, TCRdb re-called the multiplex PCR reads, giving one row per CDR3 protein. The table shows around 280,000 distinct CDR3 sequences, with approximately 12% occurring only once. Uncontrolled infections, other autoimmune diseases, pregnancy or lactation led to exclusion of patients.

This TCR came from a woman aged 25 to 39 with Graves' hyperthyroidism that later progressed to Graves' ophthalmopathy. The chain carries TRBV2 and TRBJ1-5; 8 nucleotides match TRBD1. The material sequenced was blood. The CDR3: CASSTRQGKQPQHF. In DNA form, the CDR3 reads TGTGCCAGCAGTACTAGACAGGGGAAACAGCCCCAGCATTTT.